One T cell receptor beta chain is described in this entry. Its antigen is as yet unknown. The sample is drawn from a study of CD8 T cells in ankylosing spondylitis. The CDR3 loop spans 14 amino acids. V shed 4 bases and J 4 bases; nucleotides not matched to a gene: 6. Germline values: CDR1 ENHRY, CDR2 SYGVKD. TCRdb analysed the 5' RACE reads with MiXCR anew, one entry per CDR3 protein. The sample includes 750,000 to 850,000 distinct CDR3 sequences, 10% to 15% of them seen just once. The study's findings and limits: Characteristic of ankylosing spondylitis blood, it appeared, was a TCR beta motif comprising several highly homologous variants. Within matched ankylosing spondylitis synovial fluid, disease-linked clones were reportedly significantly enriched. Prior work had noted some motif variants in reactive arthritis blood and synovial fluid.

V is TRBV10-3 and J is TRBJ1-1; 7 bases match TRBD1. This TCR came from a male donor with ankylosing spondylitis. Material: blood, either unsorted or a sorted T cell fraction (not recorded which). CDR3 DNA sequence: TGTGCCATCAGTGGACAGGGTTTGAGCACTGAAGCTTTCTTT. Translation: CAISGQGLSTEAFF.